The present T cell receptor (beta chain) was sequenced within a study of response to subunit inactivated influenza vaccine. TCRdb passed the RT-PCR reads through MiXCR, listing each CDR3 protein once. The profile shows just under 550,000 distinct CDR3 sequences, approximately 20% of them singletons. In germline, CDR1 is SQVTM, CDR2 ANQGSEA. CDR3 length: 14 amino acids. Germline trimming cut 7 bases from V and 2 bases from J; bases unmatched to any gene: 7. The same sample was also used in a study of T cells expressing NK-cell markers. That report adds: A 5'RACE template switching approach incorporating UMIs was used to make TCR beta cDNA.

The origin of this receptor is a man between 45 and 60 years old who received an inactivated influenza vaccine. Here the sequenced sample was CD4+ T cells sorted from PBMCs, taken 11 to 12 days after vaccination. The rearrangement joins TRBV29-1 to TRBJ2-1, with 8 positions matching TRBD2. CDR3 DNA: TGCAGCGCTCTAAGCGGGAGTGCCTACAATGAGCAGTTCTTC. Amino acid sequence: CSALSGSAYNEQFF.